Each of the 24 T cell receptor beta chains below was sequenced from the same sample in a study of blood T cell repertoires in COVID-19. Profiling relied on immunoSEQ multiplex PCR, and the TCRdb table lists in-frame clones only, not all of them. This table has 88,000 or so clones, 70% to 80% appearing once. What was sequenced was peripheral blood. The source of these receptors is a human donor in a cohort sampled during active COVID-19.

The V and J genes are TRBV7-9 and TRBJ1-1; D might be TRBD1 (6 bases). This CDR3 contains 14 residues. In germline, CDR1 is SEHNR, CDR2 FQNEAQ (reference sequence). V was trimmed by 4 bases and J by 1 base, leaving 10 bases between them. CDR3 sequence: CASSSRTANTEAFF. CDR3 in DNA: TGTGCCAGCAGCTCGAGGACAGCGAACACTGAAGCTTTCTTT.

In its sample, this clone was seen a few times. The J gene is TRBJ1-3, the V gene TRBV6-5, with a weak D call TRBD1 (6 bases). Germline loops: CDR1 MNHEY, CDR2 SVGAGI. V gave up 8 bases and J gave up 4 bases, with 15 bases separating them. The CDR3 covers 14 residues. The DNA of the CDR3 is TGTGCCAGCCGACCGACAGGTACAGGAAACACCATATATTTT. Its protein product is CASRPTGTGNTIYF.

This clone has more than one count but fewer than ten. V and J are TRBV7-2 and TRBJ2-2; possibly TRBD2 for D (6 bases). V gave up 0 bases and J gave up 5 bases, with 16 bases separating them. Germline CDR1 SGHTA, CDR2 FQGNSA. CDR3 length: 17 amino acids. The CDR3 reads CASSLAVTGVRTGELFF. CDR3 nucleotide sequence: TGTGCCAGCAGCTTAGCGGTGACGGGAGTACGTACCGGGGAGCTGTTTTTT. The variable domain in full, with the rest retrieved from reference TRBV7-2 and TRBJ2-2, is GAGVSQSPSNKVTEKGKDVELRCDPISGHTALYWYRQSLGQGLEFLIYFQGNSAPDKSGLPSDRFSAERTGGSVSTLTIQRTQQEDSAVYLCASSLAVTGVRTGELFFGEGSRLTVL.

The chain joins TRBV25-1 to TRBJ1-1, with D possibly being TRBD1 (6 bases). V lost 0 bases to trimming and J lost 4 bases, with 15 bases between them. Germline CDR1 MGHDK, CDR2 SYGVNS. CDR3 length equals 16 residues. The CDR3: CASSEYGGAASTEAFF. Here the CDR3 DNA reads TGTGCCAGCAGTGAATACGGGGGGGCGGCGAGCACTGAAGCTTTCTTT. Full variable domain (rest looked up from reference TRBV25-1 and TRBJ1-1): EADIYQTPRYLVIGTGKKITLECSQTMGHDKMYWYQQDPGMELHLIHYSYGVNSTEKGDLSSESTVSRIRTEHFPLTLESARPSHTSQYLCASSEYGGAASTEAFFGQGTRLTVV.

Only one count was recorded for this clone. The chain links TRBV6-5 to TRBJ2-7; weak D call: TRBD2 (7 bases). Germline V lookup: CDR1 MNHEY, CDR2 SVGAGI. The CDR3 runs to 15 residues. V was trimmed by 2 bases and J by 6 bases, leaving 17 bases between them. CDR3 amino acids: CASSYTGGRVAEQYF. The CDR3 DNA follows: TGTGCCAGCAGTTACACCGGGGGGCGAGTGGCCGAGCAGTACTTC.

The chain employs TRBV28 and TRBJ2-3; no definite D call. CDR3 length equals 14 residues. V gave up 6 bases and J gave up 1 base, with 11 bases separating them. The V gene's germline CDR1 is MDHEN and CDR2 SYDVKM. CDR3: CASRDGPGTDTQYF. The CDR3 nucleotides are TGTGCCAGCAGAGATGGGCCCGGCACAGATACGCAGTATTTT. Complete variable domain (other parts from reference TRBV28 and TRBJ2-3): DVKVTQSSRYLVKRTGEKVFLECVQDMDHENMFWYRQDPGLGLRLIYFSYDVKMKEKGDIPEGYSVSREKKERFSLILESASTNQTSMYLCASRDGPGTDTQYFGPGTRLTVL.

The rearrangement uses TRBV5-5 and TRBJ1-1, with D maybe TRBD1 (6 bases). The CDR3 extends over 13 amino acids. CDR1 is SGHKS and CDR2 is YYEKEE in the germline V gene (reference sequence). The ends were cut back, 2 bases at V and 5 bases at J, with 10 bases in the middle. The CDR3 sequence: CASSFTGRTEAFF. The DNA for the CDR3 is TGTGCCAGCAGCTTTACAGGGCGGACTGAAGCTTTCTTT.

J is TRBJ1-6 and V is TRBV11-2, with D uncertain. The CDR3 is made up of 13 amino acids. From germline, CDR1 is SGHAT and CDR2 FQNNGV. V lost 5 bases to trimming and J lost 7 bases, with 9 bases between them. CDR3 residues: CASSPHLNSPLHF. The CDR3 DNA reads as TGTGCCAGCAGCCCCCACCTAAATTCACCCCTCCACTTT.

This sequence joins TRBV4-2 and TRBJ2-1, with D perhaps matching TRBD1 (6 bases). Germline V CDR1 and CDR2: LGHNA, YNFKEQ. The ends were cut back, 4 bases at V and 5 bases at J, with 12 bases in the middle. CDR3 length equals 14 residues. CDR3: CASSLRTEHNEQFF. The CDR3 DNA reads TGTGCCAGCAGCCTTCGGACAGAACACAATGAGCAGTTCTTC.

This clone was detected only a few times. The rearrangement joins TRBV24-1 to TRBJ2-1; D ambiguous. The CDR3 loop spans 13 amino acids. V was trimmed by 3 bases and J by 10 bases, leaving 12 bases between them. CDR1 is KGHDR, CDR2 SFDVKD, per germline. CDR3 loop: CATSDRRVAEQFF. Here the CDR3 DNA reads TGTGCCACCAGTGATCGCAGAGTAGCCGAGCAGTTCTTC.

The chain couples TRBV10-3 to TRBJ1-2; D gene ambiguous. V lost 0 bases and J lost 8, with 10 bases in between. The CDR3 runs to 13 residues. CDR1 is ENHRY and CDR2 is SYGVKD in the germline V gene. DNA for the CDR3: TGTGCCATCAGTGAGTCAGGAGACGGGGGCTACACCTTC. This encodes CAISESGDGGYTF.

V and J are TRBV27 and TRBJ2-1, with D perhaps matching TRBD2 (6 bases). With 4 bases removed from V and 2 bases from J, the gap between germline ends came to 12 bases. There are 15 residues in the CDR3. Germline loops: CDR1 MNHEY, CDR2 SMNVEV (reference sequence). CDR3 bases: TGTGCCAGCAGTTACCGGGACTCTCCCTACAATGAGCAGTTCTTC. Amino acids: CASSYRDSPYNEQFF.

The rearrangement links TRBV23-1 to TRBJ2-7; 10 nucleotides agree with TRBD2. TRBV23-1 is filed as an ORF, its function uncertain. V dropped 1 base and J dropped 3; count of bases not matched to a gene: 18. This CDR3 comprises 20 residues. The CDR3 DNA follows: TGCGCCAGCAGTCAATATTCCCGGGAGGGGCGTAGCGGGAGGATCTACGAGCAGTACTTC. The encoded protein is CASSQYSREGRSGRIYEQYF.

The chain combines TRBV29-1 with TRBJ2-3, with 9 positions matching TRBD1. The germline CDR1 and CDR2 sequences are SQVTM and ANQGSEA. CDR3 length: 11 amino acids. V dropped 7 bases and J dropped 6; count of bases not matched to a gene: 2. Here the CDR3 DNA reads TGCAGCGGGACAGGGGAGGATACGCAGTATTTT. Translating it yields CSGTGEDTQYF.

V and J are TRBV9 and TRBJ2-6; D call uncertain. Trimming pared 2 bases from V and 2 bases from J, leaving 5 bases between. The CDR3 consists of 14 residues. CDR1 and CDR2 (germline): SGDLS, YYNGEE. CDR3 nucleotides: TGTGCCAGCAGCGTTGCAGCTGGGGCCAACGTCCTGACTTTC. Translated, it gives CASSVAAGANVLTF.

The CDR3 region has the DNA TGCGCCAGCAGCTTGGGACAGAAAGATGAAAAACTGTTTTTT. Encoded protein: CASSLGQKDEKLFF. This chain links TRBV5-1 with TRBJ1-4; TRBD1 is a possible D gene (5 bases). Looked up from germline, CDR1 is SGHRS and CDR2 is YFSETQ. V shed 0 bases and J shed 6 bases, with 9 bases lying between them. This CDR3 contains 14 residues.

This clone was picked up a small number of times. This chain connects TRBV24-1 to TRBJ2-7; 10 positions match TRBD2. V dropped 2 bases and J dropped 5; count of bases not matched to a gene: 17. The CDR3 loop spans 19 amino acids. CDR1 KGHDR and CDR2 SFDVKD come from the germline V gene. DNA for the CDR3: TGTGCCACCAGTGATTCCCCGGGGATCGCCGGGACTAGCGTCCACGAGCAGTACTTC. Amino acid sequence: CATSDSPGIAGTSVHEQYF.

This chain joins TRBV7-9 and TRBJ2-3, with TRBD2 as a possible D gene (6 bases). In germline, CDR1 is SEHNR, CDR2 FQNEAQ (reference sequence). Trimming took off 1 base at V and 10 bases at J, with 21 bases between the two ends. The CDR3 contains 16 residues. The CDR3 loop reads CASSLEGSGGSRPQYF. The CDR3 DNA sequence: TGTGCCAGCAGCTTAGAGGGCAGCGGAGGGTCTCGGCCGCAGTATTTT.

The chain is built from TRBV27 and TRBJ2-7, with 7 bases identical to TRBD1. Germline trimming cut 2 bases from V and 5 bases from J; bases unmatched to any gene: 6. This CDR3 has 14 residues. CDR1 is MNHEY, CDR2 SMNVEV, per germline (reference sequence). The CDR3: CASSLEQGFHEQYF. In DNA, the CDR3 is TGTGCCAGCAGTTTAGAACAGGGGTTTCACGAGCAGTACTTC.

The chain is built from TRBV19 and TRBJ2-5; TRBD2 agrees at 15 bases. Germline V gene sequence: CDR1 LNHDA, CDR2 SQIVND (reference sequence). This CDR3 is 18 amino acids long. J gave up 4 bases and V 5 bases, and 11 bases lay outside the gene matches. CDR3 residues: CASSDQGTSGRFVETQYF. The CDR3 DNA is TGTGCCAGTAGTGACCAAGGGACTAGCGGGAGGTTTGTAGAGACCCAGTACTTC.

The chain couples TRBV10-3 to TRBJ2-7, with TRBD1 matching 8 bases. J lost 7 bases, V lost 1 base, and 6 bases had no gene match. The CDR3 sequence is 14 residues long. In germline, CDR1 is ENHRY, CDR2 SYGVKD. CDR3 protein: CAISEFGQGEEQYF. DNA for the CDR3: TGTGCCATCAGTGAGTTCGGACAGGGAGAAGAGCAGTACTTC.

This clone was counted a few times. The CDR3 DNA reads as TGTGCCGGTCAGGGGGCGACTGTAAATTCACCCCTCCACTTT. Protein: CAGQGATVNSPLHF. This sequence joins TRBV2 and TRBJ1-6, with TRBD1 matching over 8 bases. Per the germline V gene, CDR1 is SNHLY and CDR2 is FYNNEI. V lost 11 bases, J lost 7 bases, and 10 bases stayed unmatched. This CDR3 has 14 residues.

DNA of the CDR3: TGTGCCAGCAGCTCTAACACCGGGGAGCTGTTTTTT. This codes for CASSSNTGELFF. This chain joins TRBV7-9 and TRBJ2-2; D not resolved. Germline CDR1 SEHNR, CDR2 FQNEAQ (reference sequence). Between the trimmed V and J ends, which lost 4 bases and 2 bases, there was a span of 2 bases. This CDR3 is built from 12 residues.

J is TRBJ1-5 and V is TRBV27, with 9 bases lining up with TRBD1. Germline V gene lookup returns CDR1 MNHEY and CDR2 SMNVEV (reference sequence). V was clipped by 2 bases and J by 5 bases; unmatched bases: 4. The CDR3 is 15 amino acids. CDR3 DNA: TGTGCCAGCAGTTTAGGACAGGGGCATCATCAGCCCCAGCATTTT. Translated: CASSLGQGHHQPQHF.